What follows are 26 T cell receptor beta chains derived from one specimen sequenced in a study of T cells in Graves' hyperthyroidism and ophthalmopathy. TCR beta CDR3 sequences were amplified from RNA transcripts. The study used the HTBI primer set for a first-round RT-PCR of the TCR CDR3. TCRdb redid the calling of the multiplex PCR reads with MiXCR, one entry per CDR3 protein. The sample lists about 600,000 distinct CDR3 sequences; approximately 15% were seen once. Material: blood. These receptor sequences come from a woman between 18 and 29 years old with Graves' ophthalmopathy.

This clonotype was counted a few times. The chain recombines TRBV7-9 with TRBJ2-4; 16 positions agree with TRBD2. Germline CDR1 SEHNR, CDR2 FQNEAQ (reference sequence). The length of the CDR3 is 21 residues. V shed 4 bases and J 0 bases; nucleotides not matched to a gene: 12. The CDR3 DNA reads as TGTGCCAGCAGCTCGGGACTAGCGGGAGGGGAGGGGGTTCTAGCCAAAAACATTCAGTACTTC. The encoded protein is CASSSGLAGGEGVLAKNIQYF.

This clonotype has a count of ten or more. The chain carries TRBV20-1 and TRBJ2-7; D ambiguous. From germline, CDR1 is DFQATT and CDR2 SNEGSKA (reference sequence). V was trimmed by 4 bases and J by 0 bases, leaving 10 bases between them. The CDR3 runs 13 residues. CDR3 protein: CSAKAVSSYEQYF. The CDR3 DNA follows: TGCAGTGCTAAGGCGGTTAGCTCCTACGAGCAGTACTTC.

This clonotype has only a few counts. The rearrangement links TRBV13 to TRBJ2-5, with a tentative D call TRBD2 (5 bases). The germline CDR1 and CDR2 sequences are PRHDT and FYEKMQ (reference sequence). This CDR3 has 15 residues. The ends were cut back, 4 bases at V and 1 base at J, with 13 bases in the middle. DNA of the CDR3: TGTGCCAGCAGCTCTCCGGGATCCCGCCAAGAGACCCAGTACTTC. This sequence encodes CASSSPGSRQETQYF.

This clonotype was seen ten or more times. This chain links TRBV7-2 with TRBJ2-5; D is ambiguous. The germline V gene has CDR1 SGHTA and CDR2 FQGNSA. The CDR3 sequence is 13 residues long. Trimming took off 4 bases at V and 5 bases at J, with 11 bases between the two ends. The CDR3 region is CASSSRVEETQYF. DNA of the CDR3: TGTGCCAGCAGCTCTAGGGTGGAGGAGACCCAGTACTTC.

The V gene is TRBV19, the J gene TRBJ1-3; D gene uncertain. The CDR3 contains 10 residues. CDR1 is LNHDA, CDR2 SQIVND, per germline (reference sequence). V gave up 8 bases and J gave up 7 bases, with 6 bases separating them. The CDR3 sequence: CASGHNTIYF. CDR3 nucleotides: TGTGCCAGTGGTCACAACACCATATATTTT.

This clonotype was detected ten times or more. This rearrangement joins TRBV29-1 to TRBJ2-7, with TRBD2 identical over 9 bases. Germline V gene lookup returns CDR1 SQVTM and CDR2 ANQGSEA. The V gene end was trimmed by 2 bases and the J gene end by 2 bases; junction bases not matched to a gene: 7. This CDR3 spans 15 amino acids. CDR3 sequence (DNA): TGCAGCGTTGAACTCCCTAGCGGGGTGCCCTACGAGCAGTACTTC. Protein: CSVELPSGVPYEQYF.

This clonotype was seen only a few times. This chain links TRBV19 with TRBJ2-3; no clear D. The V end was cut by 5 bases, the J end by 2 bases, with 11 bases between. Per the germline V gene, CDR1 is LNHDA and CDR2 is SQIVND (reference sequence). CDR3 length: 14 residues. The CDR3 DNA sequence: TGTGCCAGTAGTCGTCCATGGGACACAGATACGCAGTATTTT. Translation: CASSRPWDTDTQYF.

The rearrangement uses TRBV5-1 and TRBJ2-2; D is possibly TRBD2 (5 bases). The V end was cut by 1 base, the J end by 7 bases, with 14 bases between. This CDR3 is 15 amino acids long. Germline V gene sequence: CDR1 SGHRS, CDR2 YFSETQ. The CDR3 sequence is CASSLIRGPLGELFF. In DNA, the CDR3 is TGCGCCAGCAGCTTGATCCGGGGTCCCCTCGGGGAGCTGTTTTTT. Full variable domain (rest looked up from reference TRBV5-1 and TRBJ2-2): KAGVTQTPRYLIKTRGQQVTLSCSPISGHRSVSWYQQTPGQGLQFLFEYFSETQRNKGNFPGRFSGRQFSNSRSEMNVSTLELGDSALYLCASSLIRGPLGELFFGEGSRLTVL.

This clonotype appeared many times. The chain joins TRBV27 to TRBJ1-1; tentative D call: TRBD1 (5 bases). Germline V gene sequence: CDR1 MNHEY, CDR2 SMNVEV (reference sequence). Trimming took 2 bases from V and 5 from J, leaving 15 bases between them. The CDR3 totals 15 residues. CDR3 in DNA: TGTGCCAGCAGTTTAAGAAACAGGTGGGGAACTGAAGCTTTCTTT. It specifies CASSLRNRWGTEAFF.

The sample holds a few counts of this clonotype. The chain uses TRBV6-2 or TRBV6-3 and TRBJ2-7; TRBD1 agrees at 7 bases. Germline V gene data show CDR1 as MNHEY and CDR2 as SVGEGT. CDR3 size: 14 residues. V lost 5 bases, J lost 6 bases, and 10 bases stayed unmatched. The CDR3 here is CASSAVLGGAEQYF. DNA for the CDR3: TGTGCCAGCAGTGCGGTACTAGGGGGCGCCGAGCAGTACTTC.

J is TRBJ1-4 and V is TRBV7-9; TRBD1 might be the D (5 bases). The germline gives CDR1 SEHNR, CDR2 FQNEAQ (reference sequence). The CDR3 runs 14 residues. The germline V and J ends were trimmed by 5 bases and 6 bases, with 13 bases remaining between them. CDR3 bases: TGTGCCAGCAGCATCGTGGGGGTTGATGAAAAACTGTTTTTT. It codes for CASSIVGVDEKLFF.

The table lists this clonotype with a few counts. The chain is built from TRBV4-1 and TRBJ2-7; D is undetermined. The CDR3 is made up of 17 amino acids. Germline lookup yields CDR1 MGHRA and CDR2 YSYEKL. V lost 0 bases, J lost 0 bases, and 15 bases lay in between. The CDR3 reads CASSQEPSDSFSYEQYF. The DNA for the CDR3 is TGCGCCAGCAGCCAAGAACCTTCCGACTCGTTCTCCTACGAGCAGTACTTC.

This clonotype was detected many times. The CDR3 DNA is TGTGCCAGCAAAGGGGGCGGCTCCTACGAGCAGTACTTC. Translation: CASKGGGSYEQYF. This chain links TRBV28 with TRBJ2-7, with TRBD1 identical over 7 bases. This CDR3 spans 13 amino acids. Germline V gene lookup returns CDR1 MDHEN and CDR2 SYDVKM. The V gene end was trimmed by 7 bases and the J gene end by 0 bases; junction bases not matched to a gene: 3. The entire variable domain, with the rest obtained from reference TRBV28 and TRBJ2-7, is as follows: DVKVTQSSRYLVKRTGEKVFLECVQDMDHENMFWYRQDPGLGLRLIYFSYDVKMKEKGDIPEGYSVSREKKERFSLILESASTNQTSMYLCASKGGGSYEQYFGPGTRLTVT.

This clonotype was detected a few times. The chain has TRBV4-2 and TRBJ1-2; D is possibly TRBD1 (5 bases). This CDR3 region has 16 residues. The V gene's germline CDR1 is LGHNA and CDR2 YNFKEQ. V was trimmed by 0 bases and J by 4 bases, leaving 15 bases between them. CDR3 sequence reads: CASSQDGQGSGYGYTF. The CDR3 DNA is TGTGCCAGCAGCCAAGATGGGCAGGGATCGGGCTATGGCTACACCTTC.

The gene calls are TRBV19 and TRBJ2-7, with 8 bases fitting TRBD2. The CDR3 runs to 16 residues. Germline V gene data show CDR1 as LNHDA and CDR2 as SQIVND (reference sequence). The ends lost 0 bases at V and 4 bases at J; junction bases unmatched: 8. This CDR3 is CASSIDLASGFYEQYF. CDR3 nucleotides: TGTGCCAGTAGTATAGATCTGGCTAGCGGGTTTTACGAGCAGTACTTC.

The sample holds many counts of this clonotype. The chain employs TRBV7-9 and TRBJ2-5; 8 nucleotides line up with TRBD2. Germline CDR1 and CDR2: SEHNR and FQNEAQ (reference sequence). CDR3 length equals 15 residues. Trimming removed 5 bases from V and 2 bases from J; junction bases left unmatched: 7. CDR3 nucleotide sequence: TGTGCCAGCAGCCCAGAGACTAGCGCACAAGAGACCCAGTACTTC. It yields the protein CASSPETSAQETQYF.

This clonotype was observed a few times. The V and J genes are TRBV9 and TRBJ2-3; D could derive from TRBD1 or TRBD2 (5 bases each). Germline CDR1 reads SGDLS; CDR2 reads YYNGEE. The V end was cut by 0 bases, the J end by 2 bases, with 28 bases between. This CDR3 spans 21 amino acids. CDR3 loop: CASSVATLRGSGLLDTDTQYF. The CDR3 DNA reads as TGTGCCAGCAGCGTAGCTACCCTGAGGGGAAGTGGGTTATTAGACACAGATACGCAGTATTTT.

This rearrangement joins TRBV5-1 to TRBJ2-7, with a weak D call TRBD2 (6 bases). Trimming took 1 base from V and 5 from J, leaving 10 bases between them. The CDR3 length is 13 residues. The germline gives CDR1 SGHRS, CDR2 YFSETQ. Here the CDR3 DNA reads TGCGCCAGCAGCTTGCGGGGGATCGACGAGCAGTACTTC. Its translation is CASSLRGIDEQYF.

V usage is TRBV27 and J usage is TRBJ1-2; the match to TRBD1 covers 10 bases. This CDR3 region has 16 residues. The germline V gene encodes CDR1 MNHEY and CDR2 SMNVEV (reference sequence). Trimming at V came to 0 bases and at J to 6 bases, leaving 7 bases not matched to a gene. Here the CDR3 reads CASSLSTGGGLNGYTF. CDR3 sequence (DNA): TGTGCCAGCAGTTTATCGACAGGGGGCGGATTAAATGGCTACACCTTC.

This clonotype was counted many times. The genes are TRBV5-1 and TRBJ1-2; the match to TRBD1 covers 9 bases. CDR1 and CDR2 (germline): SGHRS, YFSETQ. CDR3 size: 18 residues. V trimming: 0 bases; J trimming: 3 bases; junction bases outside the gene matches: 12. The CDR3 nucleotides are TGCGCCAGCAGCTTGGCTCGACGGACAGGGGAAAAAGACTATGGCTACACCTTC. It translates to CASSLARRTGEKDYGYTF.

This clonotype was observed at least ten times. The CDR3 region has the DNA TGTGCCAGCGGGACAGGGCCTACCTACGAGCAGTACTTC. This codes for CASGTGPTYEQYF. The chain has TRBV28 and TRBJ2-7; 9 nucleotides agree with TRBD1. V gave up 8 bases and J gave up 2 bases; unmatched junction bases: 4. Germline lookup yields CDR1 MDHEN and CDR2 SYDVKM. This CDR3 is built from 13 residues. The whole variable domain, remainder taken from reference TRBV28 and TRBJ2-7, is DVKVTQSSRYLVKRTGEKVFLECVQDMDHENMFWYRQDPGLGLRLIYFSYDVKMKEKGDIPEGYSVSREKKERFSLILESASTNQTSMYLCASGTGPTYEQYFGPGTRLTVT.

This clonotype was counted ten times or more. This chain connects TRBV6-5 to TRBJ1-2; 9 bases align to TRBD1. CDR1 MNHEY and CDR2 SVGAGI come from the germline V gene. The CDR3 contains 14 residues. The V gene end was trimmed by 6 bases and the J gene end by 4 bases; junction bases not matched to a gene: 6. CDR3 sequence: CASRVGQGSYGYTF. CDR3 DNA: TGTGCCAGCAGGGTCGGACAGGGGAGCTATGGCTACACCTTC.

This clonotype has at least ten counts. This chain joins TRBV5-8 and TRBJ2-3, with D possibly being TRBD1 or TRBD2 (5 bases each). There are 16 residues in the CDR3. The germline CDR1 and CDR2 sequences are SGHTS and YDEGEE. Trimming cost V 1 base and J 1 base, with 13 bases left between them. CDR3 sequence: CASSLYRQGGTDTQYF. The CDR3 DNA reads TGTGCCAGCAGCTTGTATCGGCAGGGAGGCACAGATACGCAGTATTTT.

This clonotype has ten or more counts. The chain recombines TRBV28 with TRBJ2-5; TRBD2 matches 11 bases. Germline CDR1 reads MDHEN; CDR2 reads SYDVKM. The ends lost 5 bases at V and 5 bases at J; junction bases unmatched: 7. The CDR3 spans 15 residues. The CDR3 DNA follows: TGTGCCAGCAGTCCTCCCACTAGCGGGAGCGAGACCCAGTACTTC. Amino acid sequence: CASSPPTSGSETQYF. The full variable domain, its missing parts supplied by reference TRBV28 and TRBJ2-5, is DVKVTQSSRYLVKRTGEKVFLECVQDMDHENMFWYRQDPGLGLRLIYFSYDVKMKEKGDIPEGYSVSREKKERFSLILESASTNQTSMYLCASSPPTSGSETQYFGPGTRLLVL.

This clonotype occurred a few times. The rearrangement uses TRBV11-3 and TRBJ2-1; TRBD2 is a possible D gene (6 bases). The V gene's germline CDR1 is SGHNT and CDR2 YENEEA. The V end was cut by 1 base, the J end by 4 bases, with 11 bases between. This CDR3 contains 15 residues. The CDR3 DNA is TGTGCCAGCAGCTTAGGTGTAGGGACTTACAATGAGCAGTTCTTC. Encoded protein: CASSLGVGTYNEQFF. The variable domain in full, completed from reference TRBV11-3 and TRBJ2-1, reads EAGVVQSPRYKIIEKKQPVAFWCNPISGHNTLYWYLQNLGQGPELLIRYENEEAVDDSQLPKDRFSAERLKGVDSTLKIQPAELGDSAVYLCASSLGVGTYNEQFFGPGTRLTVL.

This clonotype has ten or more counts. This chain connects TRBV2 to TRBJ2-1, with 9 positions matching TRBD2. V was pared by 11 bases and J by 0 bases, with 23 bases of the junction left unmatched. Germline V gene sequence: CDR1 SNHLY, CDR2 FYNNEI. This CDR3 spans 20 amino acids. The CDR3 nucleotides are TGTGCCCTCAGGGGCGGGGCAGCGGGAGGCCAAAAAAGCTCCTACAATGAGCAGTTCTTC. Translating gives CALRGGAAGGQKSSYNEQFF.